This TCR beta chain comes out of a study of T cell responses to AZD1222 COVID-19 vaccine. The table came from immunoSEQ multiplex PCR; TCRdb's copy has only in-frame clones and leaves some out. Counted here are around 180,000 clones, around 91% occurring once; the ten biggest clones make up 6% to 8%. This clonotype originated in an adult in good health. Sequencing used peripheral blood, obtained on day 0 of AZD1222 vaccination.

The CDR3 loop is CASSPNSNGQPQHF. The CDR3 DNA reads TGTGCCAGCTCACCTAACTCGAATGGGCAGCCCCAGCATTTT. The chain is built from TRBV18 and TRBJ1-5, with D unclear. V gave up 3 bases and J gave up 7 bases, with 13 bases separating them. Germline V CDR1 and CDR2: KGHSH, LQKENI. The CDR3 totals 14 residues.